The clone carrying this T cell receptor beta chain was seen once. A much larger clone is a single base away; this may be a read error. Trimming took off 5 bases at V and 10 bases at J, with 12 bases between the two ends. This CDR3 is 12 amino acids long. Germline V CDR1 and CDR2: PRHDT, FYEKMQ (reference sequence). Unique molecular identifiers tagged the TCRbeta library. TCRdb reprocessed the PCR reads via MiXCR and lists one record per CDR3 protein. The sample includes fewer than 120,000 distinct CDR3 sequences, approximately 10% of them seen just once. The data belong to a study of T-cell reconstitution after alpha-beta-depleted transplantation in children.

This clonotype was sampled from a human donor who donated a stem cell graft to a child with acute lymphoblastic leukemia. The material sequenced was PBMCs from the stem cell graft donor, taken from the stem cell graft. The chain carries TRBV13 and TRBJ2-1; D uncertain. The CDR3 protein is CASSPEEIEQFF. The CDR3 bases are TGTGCCAGCAGCCCAGAGGAGATAGAGCAGTTCTTC.